A selection of T cell receptor beta chains follows, all from one sample in a study of cytomegalovirus exposure and HLA in healthy donors. Sequenced by immunoSEQ multiplex PCR; TCRdb stores in-frame clones only, minus some. The data show hundreds of thousands of clones, around four fifths seen once. Sequenced: PBMCs. The receptors were sampled from a male donor in good health and CMV-seronegative. Both conserved end residues are trimmed from each CDR3. For some rows the clone size is stated as once, few or many, or as a class when expanded; others skip it.

clone size,V gene,CDR3 protein
.,TRBV5-1,ASSWGLSSYGYT
.,TRBV7-3,ASSSSGGGGFPQY
.,TRBV5-1,ASSSTVAVKETQY
.,TRBV23-1,ASSPEGVTSGNSTDTQY
once,TRBV6-1,ASSEIPPSGGGNEQF
few,TRBV6-5,ASKSRGGLTGELF
once,TRBV7-6,ASSLAGGADTQY
.,TRBV10-3,AIQDTGELF
.,TRBV29-1,SVPGLARDTQY
.,TRBV2,ASHGRGQGGNQPQH
.,TRBV11-2,ASSLVVGASEAF
.,TRBV7-6,ASSPRGFRETEGADTQY
.,TRBV6-1,ASSDPTGRGGKGLQETQY
.,TRBV2,ASSLGEGNEKLF
.,TRBV2,ASRGAGGEETQY
few,TRBV29-1,SVVPSTGGYTGELF
.,TRBV6-5,ASSYSRRGSGELF
.,TRBV10-2,ASRPPGQGHMNTEAF
.,TRBV4-1,ASGSVNEQF
.,TRBV7-6,ASSLSSGRANEQF
.,TRBV18,ASSLPPSNEQF
few,TRBV28,ASSSLAGGSPGVTDTQY
once,TRBV6-5,ASSRQVEETQY
.,TRBV11-2,ASSPATGLAGVSYEQY
.,TRBV5-1,ASRSSSGTGAYEQY
once,TRBV10-2,ASSSRQGLGETQY
few,TRBV4-1,ASSQTTSGSRETQY
.,TRBV6-5,ASSYADRKNTEAF
few,TRBV6-1,ASAMENTLYEQY
.,TRBV16,ASSQSGSWTKNIQY
.,TRBV7-3,ASSRDGSSYEQY
few,TRBV29-1,SVEAGDGYEQY
.,TRBV18,ASSPRSGAGNTIY
.,TRBV6-1,ASSGRGGPNTEAF
.,TRBV9,ASSRSGSYEQY
.,TRBV6-1,ASSESPAELAGELF
few,TRBV6-5,ASSYYGYTEAF
once,TRBV5-4,ASSFRGGNNEQF
.,TRBV2,AAGSTDTQY
.,TRBV5-4,ASSLEGGSGDTQY
.,TRBV6-5,ASRVISGRAYGYT
.,TRBV19,ASSSQANTEAF
.,TRBV7-9,SSSSKTGTNEKLF
few,TRBV9,ASSPGTGAYEQY